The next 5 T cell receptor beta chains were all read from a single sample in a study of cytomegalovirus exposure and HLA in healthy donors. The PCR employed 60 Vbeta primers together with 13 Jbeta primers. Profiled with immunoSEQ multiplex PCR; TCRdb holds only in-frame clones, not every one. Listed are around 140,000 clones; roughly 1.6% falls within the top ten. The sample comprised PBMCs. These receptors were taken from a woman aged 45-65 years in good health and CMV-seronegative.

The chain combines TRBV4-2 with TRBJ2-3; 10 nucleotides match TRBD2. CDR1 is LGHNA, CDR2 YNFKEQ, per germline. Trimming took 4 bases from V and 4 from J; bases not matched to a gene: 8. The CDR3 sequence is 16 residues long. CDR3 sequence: CASSRILAGAADTQYF. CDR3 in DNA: TGTGCCAGCAGCCGAATTCTAGCGGGAGCTGCAGATACGCAGTATTTT.

CDR3 DNA: TGTGCCAGCAGCAAAGCGGGCGGGGCGCGCGGTGAGCAGTTCTTC. This sequence encodes CASSKAGGARGEQFF. This chain joins TRBV7-8 and TRBJ2-1; possible D gene TRBD2, 6 bases. Between the trimmed V and J ends, which lost 5 bases and 9 bases, there was a span of 20 bases. The CDR3 is 15 amino acids. CDR1 and CDR2 from the germline V gene are SGHVS and FQNEAQ.

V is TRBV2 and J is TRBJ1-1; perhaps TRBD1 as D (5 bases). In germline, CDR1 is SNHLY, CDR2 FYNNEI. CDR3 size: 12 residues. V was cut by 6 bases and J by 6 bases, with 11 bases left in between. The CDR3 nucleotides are TGTGCCAGCAGCATTACCAGGGCTGAAGCTTTCTTT. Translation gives CASSITRAEAFF.

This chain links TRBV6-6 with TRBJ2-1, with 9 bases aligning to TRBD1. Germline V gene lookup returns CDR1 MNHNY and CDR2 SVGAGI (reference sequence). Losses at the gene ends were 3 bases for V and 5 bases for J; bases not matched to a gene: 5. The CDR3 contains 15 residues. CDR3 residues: CASSYWDRVDNEQFF. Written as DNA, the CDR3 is TGTGCCAGCAGTTATTGGGACAGGGTGGACAATGAGCAGTTCTTC.

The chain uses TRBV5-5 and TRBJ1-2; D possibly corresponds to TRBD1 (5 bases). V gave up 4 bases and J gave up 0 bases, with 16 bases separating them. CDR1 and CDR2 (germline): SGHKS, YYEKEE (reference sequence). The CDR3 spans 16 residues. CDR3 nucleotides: TGTGCCAGCAGCACTGGGGGGGACCGGGCTAACTATGGCTACACCTTC. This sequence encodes CASSTGGDRANYGYTF.